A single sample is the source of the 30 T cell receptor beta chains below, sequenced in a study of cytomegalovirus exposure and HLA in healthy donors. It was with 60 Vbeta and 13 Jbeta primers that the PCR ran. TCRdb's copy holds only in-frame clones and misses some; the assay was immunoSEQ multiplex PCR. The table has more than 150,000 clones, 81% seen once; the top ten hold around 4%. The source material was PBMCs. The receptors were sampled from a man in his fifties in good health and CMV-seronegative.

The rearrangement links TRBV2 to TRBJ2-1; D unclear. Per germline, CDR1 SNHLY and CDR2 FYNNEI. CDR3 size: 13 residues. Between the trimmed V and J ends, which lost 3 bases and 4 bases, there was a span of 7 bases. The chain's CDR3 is CASSEKRYNEQFF. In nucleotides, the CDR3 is TGTGCCAGCAGTGAGAAGCGTTACAATGAGCAGTTCTTC.

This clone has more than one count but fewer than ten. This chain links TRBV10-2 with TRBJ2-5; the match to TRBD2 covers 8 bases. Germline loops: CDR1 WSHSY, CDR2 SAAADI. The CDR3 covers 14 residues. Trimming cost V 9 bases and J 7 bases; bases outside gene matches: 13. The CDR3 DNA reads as TGCGCCAGTCGGGGGTCGAGCGGGGGAGGGACCCAGTACTTC. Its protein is CASRGSSGGGTQYF.

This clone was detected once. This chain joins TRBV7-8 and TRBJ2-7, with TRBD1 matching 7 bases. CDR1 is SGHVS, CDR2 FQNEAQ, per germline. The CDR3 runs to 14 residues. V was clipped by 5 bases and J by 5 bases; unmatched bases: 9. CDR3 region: CASSRTGERDEQYF. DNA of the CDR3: TGTGCCAGCAGCAGAACAGGGGAACGAGACGAGCAGTACTTC.

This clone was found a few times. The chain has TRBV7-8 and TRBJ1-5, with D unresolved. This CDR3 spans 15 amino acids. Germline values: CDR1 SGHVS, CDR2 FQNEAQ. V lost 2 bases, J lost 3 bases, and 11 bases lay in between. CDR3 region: CASSLFRTDNQPQHF. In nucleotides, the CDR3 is TGTGCCAGCAGCTTATTTCGCACAGACAATCAGCCCCAGCATTTT.

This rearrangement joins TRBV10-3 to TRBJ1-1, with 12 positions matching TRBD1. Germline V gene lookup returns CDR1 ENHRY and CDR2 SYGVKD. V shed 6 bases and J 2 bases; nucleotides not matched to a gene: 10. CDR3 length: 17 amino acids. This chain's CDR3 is CAISARDRGRLNTEAFF. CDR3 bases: TGTGCCATCAGCGCCCGGGACAGGGGGCGATTAAACACTGAAGCTTTCTTT.

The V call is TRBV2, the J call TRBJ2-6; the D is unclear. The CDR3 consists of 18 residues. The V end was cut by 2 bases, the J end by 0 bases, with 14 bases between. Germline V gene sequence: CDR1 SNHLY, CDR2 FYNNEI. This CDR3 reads CASSESRKTNSGANVLTF. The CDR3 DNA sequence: TGTGCCAGCAGTGAAAGCAGGAAGACCAACTCTGGGGCCAACGTCCTGACTTTC.

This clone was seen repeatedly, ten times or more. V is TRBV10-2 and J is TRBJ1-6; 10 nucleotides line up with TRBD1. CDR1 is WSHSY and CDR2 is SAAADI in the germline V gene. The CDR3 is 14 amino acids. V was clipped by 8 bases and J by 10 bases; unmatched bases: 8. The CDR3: CASRRGTGDSPLHF. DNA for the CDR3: TGCGCCAGCCGGCGGGGGACAGGGGACTCACCCCTCCACTTT.

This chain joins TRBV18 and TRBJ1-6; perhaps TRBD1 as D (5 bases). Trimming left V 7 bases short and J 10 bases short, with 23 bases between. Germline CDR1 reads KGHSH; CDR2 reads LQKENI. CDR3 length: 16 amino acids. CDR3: CASFEPGEGIYSPLHF. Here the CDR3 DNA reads TGTGCCAGCTTCGAACCGGGGGAGGGAATTTACTCACCCCTCCACTTT.

The DNA of the CDR3 is TGTGCCAGCAGCTTAGGCACAGGGAGCTCCTACAATGAGCAGTTCTTC. It encodes CASSLGTGSSYNEQFF. The V and J genes are TRBV7-8 and TRBJ2-1; D is possibly TRBD1 (6 bases). Germline V gene sequence: CDR1 SGHVS, CDR2 FQNEAQ. The CDR3 sequence is 16 residues long. V was clipped by 1 base and J by 0 bases, with 10 bases between them. Full variable domain (remainder filled in from reference TRBV7-8 and TRBJ2-1): GAGVSQSPRYKVAKRGQDVALRCDPISGHVSLFWYQQALGQGPEFLTYFQNEAQLDKSGLPSDRFFAERPEGSVSTLKIQRTQQEDSAVYLCASSLGTGSSYNEQFFGPGTRLTVL.

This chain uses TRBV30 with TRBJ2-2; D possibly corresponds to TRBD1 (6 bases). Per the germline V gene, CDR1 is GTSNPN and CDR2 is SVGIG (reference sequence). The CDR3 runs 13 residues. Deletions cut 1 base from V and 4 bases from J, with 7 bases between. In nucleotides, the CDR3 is TGTGCCTGGAGTGCACAGGGCACCGGGGAGCTGTTTTTT. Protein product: CAWSAQGTGELFF.

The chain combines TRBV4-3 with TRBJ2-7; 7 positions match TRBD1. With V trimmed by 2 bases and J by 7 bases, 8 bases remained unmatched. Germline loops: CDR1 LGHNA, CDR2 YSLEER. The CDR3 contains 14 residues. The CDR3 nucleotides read TGCGCCAGCAGCCAACTGGACAGGTTGGGAGAGCAGTACTTC. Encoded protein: CASSQLDRLGEQYF.

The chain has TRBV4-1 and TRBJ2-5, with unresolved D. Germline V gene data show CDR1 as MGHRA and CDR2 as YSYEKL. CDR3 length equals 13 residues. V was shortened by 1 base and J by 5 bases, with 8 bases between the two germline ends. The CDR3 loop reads CASSQVRRETQYF. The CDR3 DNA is TGCGCCAGCAGCCAAGTACGCCGGGAGACCCAGTACTTC.

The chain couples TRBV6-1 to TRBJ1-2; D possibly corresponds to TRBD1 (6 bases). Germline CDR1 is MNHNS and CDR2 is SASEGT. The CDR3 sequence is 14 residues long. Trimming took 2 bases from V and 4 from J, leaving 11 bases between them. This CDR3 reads CASSEPNRVYGYTF. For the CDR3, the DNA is TGTGCCAGCAGTGAACCTAACAGGGTCTATGGCTACACCTTC.

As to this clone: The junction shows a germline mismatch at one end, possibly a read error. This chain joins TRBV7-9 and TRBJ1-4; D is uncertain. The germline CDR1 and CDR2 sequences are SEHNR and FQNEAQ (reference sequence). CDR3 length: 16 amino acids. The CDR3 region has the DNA TGTTCCAGCAGCCCTGACATGGTTCCAACTAATGAAAAACTGTTTTTT. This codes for CSSSPDMVPTNEKLFF.

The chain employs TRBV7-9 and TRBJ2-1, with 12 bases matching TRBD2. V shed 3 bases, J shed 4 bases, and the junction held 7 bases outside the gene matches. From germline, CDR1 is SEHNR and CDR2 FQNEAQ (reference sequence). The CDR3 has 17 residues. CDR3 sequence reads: CASSFPTSGGLYNEQFF. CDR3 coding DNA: TGTGCCAGCAGCTTTCCCACTAGCGGGGGGCTATACAATGAGCAGTTCTTC.

The CDR3 sequence is CASSQPNRGLNSPLHF. The CDR3 nucleotides read TGTGCCAGCAGCCAACCAAACCGGGGTCTCAATTCACCCCTCCACTTT. The chain couples TRBV7-2 to TRBJ1-6; D unresolved. Germline V gene data show CDR1 as SGHTA and CDR2 as FQGNSA. V lost 5 bases, J lost 7 bases, and 18 bases lay in between. The CDR3 is 16 amino acids.

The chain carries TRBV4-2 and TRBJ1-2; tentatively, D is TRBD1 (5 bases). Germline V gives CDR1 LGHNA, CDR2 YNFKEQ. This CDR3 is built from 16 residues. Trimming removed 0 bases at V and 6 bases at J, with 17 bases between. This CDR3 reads CASSQDSLAGRNGYTF. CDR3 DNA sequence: TGTGCCAGCAGCCAAGATTCCCTTGCGGGGCGGAATGGCTACACCTTC.

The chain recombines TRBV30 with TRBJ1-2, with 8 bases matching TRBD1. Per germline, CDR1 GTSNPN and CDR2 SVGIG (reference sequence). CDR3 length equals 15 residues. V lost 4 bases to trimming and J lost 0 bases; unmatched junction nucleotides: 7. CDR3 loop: CAWMGTGRPNYGYTF. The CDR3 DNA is TGTGCCTGGATGGGGACAGGAAGACCTAACTATGGCTACACCTTC.

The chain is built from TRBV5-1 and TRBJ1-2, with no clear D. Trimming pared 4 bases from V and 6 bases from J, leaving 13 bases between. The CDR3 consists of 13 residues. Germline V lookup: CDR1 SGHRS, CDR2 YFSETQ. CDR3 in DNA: TGCGCCAGCAGCGACTCACTAGAAGATGGCTACACCTTC. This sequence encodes CASSDSLEDGYTF.

In nucleotides, the CDR3 is TGTGCCAGCAGTCCCTCACAGTCTGATACGCAGTATTTT. It codes for CASSPSQSDTQYF. This chain connects TRBV27 to TRBJ2-3; the D is unclear. V lost 5 bases to trimming and J lost 6 bases, with 12 bases between them. CDR1 is MNHEY, CDR2 SMNVEV, per germline (reference sequence). CDR3 length equals 13 residues.

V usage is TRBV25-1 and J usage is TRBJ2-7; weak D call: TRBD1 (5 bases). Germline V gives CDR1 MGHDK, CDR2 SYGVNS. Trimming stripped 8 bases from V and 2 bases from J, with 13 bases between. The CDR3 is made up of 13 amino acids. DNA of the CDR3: TGTGCCAGCGAGGAAAAGACAGCCTACGAGCAGTACTTC. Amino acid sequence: CASEEKTAYEQYF.

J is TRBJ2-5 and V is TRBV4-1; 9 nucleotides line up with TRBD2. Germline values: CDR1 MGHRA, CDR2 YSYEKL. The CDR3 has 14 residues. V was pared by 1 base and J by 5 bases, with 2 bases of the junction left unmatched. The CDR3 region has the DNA TGCGCCAGCAGCCAAGGCGGACTAGCGGAGACCCAGTACTTC. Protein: CASSQGGLAETQYF.

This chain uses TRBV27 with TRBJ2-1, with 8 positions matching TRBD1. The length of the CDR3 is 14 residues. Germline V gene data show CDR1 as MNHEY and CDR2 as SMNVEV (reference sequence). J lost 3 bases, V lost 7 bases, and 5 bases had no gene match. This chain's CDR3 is CASMIRGRYNEQFF. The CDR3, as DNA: TGTGCCAGCATGATCAGGGGGCGCTACAATGAGCAGTTCTTC.

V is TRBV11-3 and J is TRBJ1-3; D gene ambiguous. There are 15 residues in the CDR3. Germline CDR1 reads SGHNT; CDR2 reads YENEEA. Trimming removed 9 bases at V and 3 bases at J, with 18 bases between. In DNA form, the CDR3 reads TGTGCCAGTCTAATCGAGGGTCCGAGTGGAAACACCATATATTTT. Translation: CASLIEGPSGNTIYF. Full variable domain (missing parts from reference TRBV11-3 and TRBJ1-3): EAGVVQSPRYKIIEKKQPVAFWCNPISGHNTLYWYLQNLGQGPELLIRYENEEAVDDSQLPKDRFSAERLKGVDSTLKIQPAELGDSAVYLCASLIEGPSGNTIYFGEGSWLTVV.

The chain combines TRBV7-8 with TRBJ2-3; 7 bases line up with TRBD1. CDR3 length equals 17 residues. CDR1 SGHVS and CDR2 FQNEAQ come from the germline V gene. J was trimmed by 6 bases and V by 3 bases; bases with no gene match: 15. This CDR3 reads CASSFPPTGILVDTQYF. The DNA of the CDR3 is TGTGCCAGCAGCTTTCCCCCGACAGGGATTTTGGTTGATACGCAGTATTTT. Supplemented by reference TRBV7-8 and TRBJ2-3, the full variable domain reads GAGVSQSPRYKVAKRGQDVALRCDPISGHVSLFWYQQALGQGPEFLTYFQNEAQLDKSGLPSDRFFAERPEGSVSTLKIQRTQQEDSAVYLCASSFPPTGILVDTQYFGPGTRLTVL.

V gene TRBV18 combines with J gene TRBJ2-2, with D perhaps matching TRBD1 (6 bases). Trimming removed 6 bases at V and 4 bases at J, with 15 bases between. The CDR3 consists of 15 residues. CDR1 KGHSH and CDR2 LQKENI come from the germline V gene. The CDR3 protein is CASSSSGHPTGELFF. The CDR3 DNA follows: TGTGCCAGCTCTTCCTCGGGACACCCCACCGGGGAGCTGTTTTTT.

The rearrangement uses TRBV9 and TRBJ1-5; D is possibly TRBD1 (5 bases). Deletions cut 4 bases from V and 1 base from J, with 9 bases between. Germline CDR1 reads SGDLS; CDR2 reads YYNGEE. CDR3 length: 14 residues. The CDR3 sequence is CASSQGVSNQPQHF. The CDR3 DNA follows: TGTGCCAGCAGCCAGGGTGTCAGCAATCAGCCCCAGCATTTT. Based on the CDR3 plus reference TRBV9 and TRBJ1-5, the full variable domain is DSGVTQTPKHLITATGQRVTLRCSPRSGDLSVYWYQQSLDQGLQFLIQYYNGEERAKGNILERFSAQQFPDLHSELNLSSLELGDSALYFCASSQGVSNQPQHFGDGTRLSIL.

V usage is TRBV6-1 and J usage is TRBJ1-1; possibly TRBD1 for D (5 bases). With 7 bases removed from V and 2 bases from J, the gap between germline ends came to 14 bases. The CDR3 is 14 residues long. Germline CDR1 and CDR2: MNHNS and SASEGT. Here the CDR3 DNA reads TGTGCCAGCATCGTTAGACAGATTAACACTGAAGCTTTCTTT. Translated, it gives CASIVRQINTEAFF.

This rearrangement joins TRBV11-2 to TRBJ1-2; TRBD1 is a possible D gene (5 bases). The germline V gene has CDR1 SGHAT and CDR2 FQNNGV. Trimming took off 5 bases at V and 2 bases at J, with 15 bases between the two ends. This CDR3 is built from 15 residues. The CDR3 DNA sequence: TGTGCCAGCAGCCTTGAGGCAGGGAGGAACTATGGCTACACCTTC. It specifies CASSLEAGRNYGYTF.

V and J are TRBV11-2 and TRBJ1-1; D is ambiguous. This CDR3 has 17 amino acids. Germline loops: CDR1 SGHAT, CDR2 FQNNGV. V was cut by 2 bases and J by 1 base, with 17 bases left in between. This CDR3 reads CASSLMVTAIRNTEAFF. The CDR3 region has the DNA TGTGCCAGCAGCTTAATGGTCACAGCCATCCGGAACACTGAAGCTTTCTTT.